The source of this TCR beta chain is a study of response to subunit inactivated influenza vaccine. Study-wide points: With each seasonal influenza vaccination, the authors suggested, few new T cells are recruited.

This CDR3 is built from 14 residues. Trimming cost V 2 bases and J 5 bases, with 12 bases left between them. Germline lookup yields CDR1 SGHRS and CDR2 YFSETQ. Notes on this clonotype: Antigen unknown.

TCRdb used MiXCR to reprocess the RT-PCR reads, holding one entry per CDR3 protein. The table records some 570,000 distinct CDR3 sequences, around 11% of them present only once. In addition, the sample was reused for a study of T cells expressing NK-cell markers. That study reports: As the method of synthesis, 5'RACE template switching with UMIs yielded TCR beta cDNA. In several donors, dominant clonotypes made up about 25-60.1% of CD3+CD56-NKG2C+ cells. Expanded clones of NKG2C+ T cells had an unclear HCMV specificity.

The sequence came from a man in his fifties or sixties who received an inactivated influenza vaccine. The chain is built from TRBV5-1 and TRBJ2-3, with D possibly matching TRBD1 (6 bases). The sample consisted of PBMCs from blood, taken on the day of vaccination. The CDR3 loop is CASSLNRVEDTQYF. The CDR3 bases are TGCGCCAGCAGCTTAAACAGGGTCGAAGATACGCAGTATTTT.